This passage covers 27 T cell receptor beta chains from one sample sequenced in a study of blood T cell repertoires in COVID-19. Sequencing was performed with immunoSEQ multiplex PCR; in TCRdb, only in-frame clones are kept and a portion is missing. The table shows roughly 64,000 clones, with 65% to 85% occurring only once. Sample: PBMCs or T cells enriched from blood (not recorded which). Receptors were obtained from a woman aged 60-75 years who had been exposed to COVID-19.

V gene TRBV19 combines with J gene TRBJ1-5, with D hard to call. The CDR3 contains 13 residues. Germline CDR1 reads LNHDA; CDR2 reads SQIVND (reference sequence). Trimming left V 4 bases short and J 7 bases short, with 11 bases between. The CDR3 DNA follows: TGTGCCAGTAGTACCACAGCAAAACAGCCCCAGCATTTT. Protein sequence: CASSTTAKQPQHF.

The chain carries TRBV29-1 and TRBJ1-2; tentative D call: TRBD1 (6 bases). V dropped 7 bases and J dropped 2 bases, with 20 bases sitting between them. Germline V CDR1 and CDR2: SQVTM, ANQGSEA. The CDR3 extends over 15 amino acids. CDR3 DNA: TGCAGCGCGGGGGGCCAGACCGGGATGAACTATGGCTACACCTTC. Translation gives CSAGGQTGMNYGYTF.

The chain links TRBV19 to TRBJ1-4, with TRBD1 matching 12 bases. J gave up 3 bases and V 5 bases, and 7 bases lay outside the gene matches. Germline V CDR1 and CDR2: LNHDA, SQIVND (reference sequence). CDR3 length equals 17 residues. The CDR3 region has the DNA TGTGCCAGTAGTTTCGGGACAGGGGGCGCCGCTAATGAAAAACTGTTTTTT. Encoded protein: CASSFGTGGAANEKLFF. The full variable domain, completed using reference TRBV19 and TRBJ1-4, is DGGITQSPKYLFRKEGQNVTLSCEQNLNHDAMYWYRQDPGQGLRLIYYSQIVNDFQKGDIAEGYSVSREKKESFPLTVTSAQKNPTAFYLCASSFGTGGAANEKLFFGSGTQLSVL.

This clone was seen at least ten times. CDR3 protein: CASTAVTDNSPLHF. Written as DNA, the CDR3 is TGTGCCAGCACGGCCGTGACAGACAATTCACCCCTCCACTTT. V usage is TRBV25-1 and J usage is TRBJ1-6, with a tentative D call TRBD1 (5 bases). V lost 7 bases and J 7 bases, leaving 14 bases between the germline ends. This CDR3 is 14 amino acids long. Germline V gene data show CDR1 as MGHDK and CDR2 as SYGVNS.

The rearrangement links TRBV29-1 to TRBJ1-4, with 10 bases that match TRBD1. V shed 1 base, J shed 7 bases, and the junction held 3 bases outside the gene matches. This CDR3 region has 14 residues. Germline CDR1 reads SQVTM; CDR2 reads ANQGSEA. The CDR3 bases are TGCAGCGTTGAAGGAGGGACAGGGGTTGAAAAACTGTTTTTT. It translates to CSVEGGTGVEKLFF.

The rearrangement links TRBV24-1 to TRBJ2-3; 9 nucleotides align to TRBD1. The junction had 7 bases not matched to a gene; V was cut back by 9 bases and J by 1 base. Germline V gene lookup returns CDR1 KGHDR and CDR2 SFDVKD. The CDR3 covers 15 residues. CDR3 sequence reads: CATGITGGGTDTQYF. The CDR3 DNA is TGTGCCACCGGTATTACAGGGGGCGGCACAGATACGCAGTATTTT.

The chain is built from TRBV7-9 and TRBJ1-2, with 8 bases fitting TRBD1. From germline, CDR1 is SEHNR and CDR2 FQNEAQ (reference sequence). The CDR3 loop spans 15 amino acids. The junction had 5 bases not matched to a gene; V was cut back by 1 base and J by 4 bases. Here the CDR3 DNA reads TGTGCCAGCAGCTTAGGATCGGACAGGGTCTATGGCTACACCTTC. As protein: CASSLGSDRVYGYTF.

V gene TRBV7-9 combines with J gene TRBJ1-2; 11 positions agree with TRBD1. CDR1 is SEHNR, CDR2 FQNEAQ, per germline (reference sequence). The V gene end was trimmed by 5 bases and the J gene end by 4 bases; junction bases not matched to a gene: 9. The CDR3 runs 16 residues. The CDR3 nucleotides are TGTGCCAGCAGCGAACCAAGGACAGGGGGCCCCTATGGCTACACCTTC. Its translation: CASSEPRTGGPYGYTF.

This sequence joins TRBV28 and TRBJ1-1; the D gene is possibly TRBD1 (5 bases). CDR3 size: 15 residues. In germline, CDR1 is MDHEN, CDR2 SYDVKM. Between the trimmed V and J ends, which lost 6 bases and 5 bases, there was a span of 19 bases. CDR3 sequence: CASRPPLGGGTEAFF. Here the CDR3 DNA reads TGTGCCAGCAGGCCGCCTTTGGGGGGTGGGACTGAAGCTTTCTTT.

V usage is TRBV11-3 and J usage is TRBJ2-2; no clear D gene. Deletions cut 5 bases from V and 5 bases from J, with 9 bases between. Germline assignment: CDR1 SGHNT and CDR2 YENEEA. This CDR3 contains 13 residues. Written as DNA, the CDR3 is TGTGCCAGCAGCCCAATTACAACCGGGGAGCTGTTTTTT. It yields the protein CASSPITTGELFF. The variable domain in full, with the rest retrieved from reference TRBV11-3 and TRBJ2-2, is EAGVVQSPRYKIIEKKQPVAFWCNPISGHNTLYWYLQNLGQGPELLIRYENEEAVDDSQLPKDRFSAERLKGVDSTLKIQPAELGDSAVYLCASSPITTGELFFGEGSRLTVL.

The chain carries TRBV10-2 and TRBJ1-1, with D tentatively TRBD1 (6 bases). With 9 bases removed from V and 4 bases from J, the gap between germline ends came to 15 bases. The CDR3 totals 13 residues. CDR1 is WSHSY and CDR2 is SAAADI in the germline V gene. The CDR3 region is CASSRDTVTEAFF. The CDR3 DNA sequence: TGCGCCAGTAGCCGGGACACAGTCACTGAAGCTTTCTTT.

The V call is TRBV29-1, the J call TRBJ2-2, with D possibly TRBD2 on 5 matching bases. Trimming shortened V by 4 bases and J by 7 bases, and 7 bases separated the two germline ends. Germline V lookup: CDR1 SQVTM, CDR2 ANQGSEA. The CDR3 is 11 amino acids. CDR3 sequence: CSVAGGGELFF. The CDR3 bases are TGCAGCGTTGCTGGAGGCGGGGAGCTGTTTTTT.

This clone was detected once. For the CDR3, the DNA is TGTGCCAGCAGCTATTCAGGGGCGCCGAGTTCACCCCTCCACTTT. Its translation is CASSYSGAPSSPLHF. The chain joins TRBV7-8 to TRBJ1-6, with D possibly matching TRBD1 (6 bases). This CDR3 spans 15 amino acids. CDR1 and CDR2 from the germline V gene are SGHVS and FQNEAQ. With 4 bases removed from V and 9 bases from J, the gap between germline ends came to 16 bases.

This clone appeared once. As DNA, the CDR3 is TGTGCCAGTAGTATTTTAGGGGCCGGGGAGCTGTTTTTT. Translated, it gives CASSILGAGELFF. This rearrangement joins TRBV19 to TRBJ2-2, with D possibly being TRBD1 (5 bases). CDR1 LNHDA and CDR2 SQIVND come from the germline V gene (reference sequence). The V and J ends lost 3 bases and 6 bases respectively, with 8 bases between them. The CDR3 is 13 residues long.

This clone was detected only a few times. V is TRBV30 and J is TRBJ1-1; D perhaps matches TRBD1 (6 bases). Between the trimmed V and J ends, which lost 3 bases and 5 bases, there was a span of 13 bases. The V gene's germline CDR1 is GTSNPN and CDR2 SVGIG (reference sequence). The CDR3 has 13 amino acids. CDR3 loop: CAWRRTGRTEAFF. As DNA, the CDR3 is TGTGCCTGGAGGCGCACAGGGCGGACTGAAGCTTTCTTT.

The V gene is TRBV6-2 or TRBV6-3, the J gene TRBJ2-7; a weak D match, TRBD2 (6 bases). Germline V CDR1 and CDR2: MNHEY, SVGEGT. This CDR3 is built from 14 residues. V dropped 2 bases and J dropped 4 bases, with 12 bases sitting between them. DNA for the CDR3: TGTGCCAGCAGTTACGATGCGGGACCTTACGAGCAGTACTTC. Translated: CASSYDAGPYEQYF.

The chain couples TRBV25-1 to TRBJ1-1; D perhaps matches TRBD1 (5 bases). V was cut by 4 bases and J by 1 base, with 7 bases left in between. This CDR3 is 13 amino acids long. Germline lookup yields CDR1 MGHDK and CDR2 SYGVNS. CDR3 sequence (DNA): TGTGCCAGCAGTGCGCAGGGGAACACTGAAGCTTTCTTT. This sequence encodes CASSAQGNTEAFF.

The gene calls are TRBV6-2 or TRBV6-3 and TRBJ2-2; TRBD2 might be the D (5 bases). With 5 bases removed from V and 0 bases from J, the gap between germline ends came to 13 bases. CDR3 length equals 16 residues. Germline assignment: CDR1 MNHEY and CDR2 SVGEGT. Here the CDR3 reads CASSPISASNTGELFF. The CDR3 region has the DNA TGTGCCAGCAGTCCGATTAGCGCCTCGAACACCGGGGAGCTGTTTTTT.

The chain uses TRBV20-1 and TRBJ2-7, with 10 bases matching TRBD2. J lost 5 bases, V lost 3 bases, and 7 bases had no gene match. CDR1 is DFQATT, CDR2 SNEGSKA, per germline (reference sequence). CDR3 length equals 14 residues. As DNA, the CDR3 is TGCAGTGCTAGTCCGCTAGCGGGAGTTAACGAGCAGTACTTC. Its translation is CSASPLAGVNEQYF.

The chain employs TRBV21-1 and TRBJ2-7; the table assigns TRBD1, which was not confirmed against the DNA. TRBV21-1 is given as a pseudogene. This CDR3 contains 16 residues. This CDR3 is CASLVCTAHRAYEQYF. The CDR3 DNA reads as TGTGCCAGTTTAGTGTGCACCGCTCACAGGGCCTACGAGCAGTACTTC.

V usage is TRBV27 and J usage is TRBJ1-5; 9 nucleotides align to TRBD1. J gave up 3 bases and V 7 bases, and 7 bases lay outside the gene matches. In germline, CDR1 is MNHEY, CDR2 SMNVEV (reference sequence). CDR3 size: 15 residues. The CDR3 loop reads CASKAGQGNNQPQHF. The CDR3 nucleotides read TGTGCCAGCAAGGCGGGACAGGGAAACAATCAGCCCCAGCATTTT.

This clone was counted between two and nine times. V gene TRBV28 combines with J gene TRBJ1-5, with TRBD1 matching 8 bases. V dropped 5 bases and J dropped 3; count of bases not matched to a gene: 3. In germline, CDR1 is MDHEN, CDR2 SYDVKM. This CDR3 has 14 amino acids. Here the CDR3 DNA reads TGTGCCAGCAGTCACAGGGGGTACAATCAGCCCCAGCATTTT. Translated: CASSHRGYNQPQHF.

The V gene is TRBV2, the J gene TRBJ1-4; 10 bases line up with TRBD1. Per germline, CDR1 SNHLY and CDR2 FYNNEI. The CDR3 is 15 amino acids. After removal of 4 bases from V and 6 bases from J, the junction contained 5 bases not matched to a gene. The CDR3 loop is CASSVGTGAYEKLFF. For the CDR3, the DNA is TGTGCCAGCAGTGTCGGGACAGGGGCCTATGAAAAACTGTTTTTT.

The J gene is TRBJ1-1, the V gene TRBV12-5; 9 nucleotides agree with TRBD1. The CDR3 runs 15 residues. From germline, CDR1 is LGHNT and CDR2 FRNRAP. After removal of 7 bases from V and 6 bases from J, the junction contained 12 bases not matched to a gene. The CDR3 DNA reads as TGTGCTAGTGCCCAACAGGGGGCTATAAGCGCTGAAGCTTTCTTT. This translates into CASAQQGAISAEAFF.

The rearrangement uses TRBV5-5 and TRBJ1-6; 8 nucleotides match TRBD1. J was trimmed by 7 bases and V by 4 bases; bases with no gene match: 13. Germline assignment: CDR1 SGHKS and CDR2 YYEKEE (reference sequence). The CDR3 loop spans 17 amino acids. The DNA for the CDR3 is TGTGCCAGCAGCATAAGGACAGGGTTTGCTCAGAATTCACCCCTCCACTTT. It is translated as CASSIRTGFAQNSPLHF.

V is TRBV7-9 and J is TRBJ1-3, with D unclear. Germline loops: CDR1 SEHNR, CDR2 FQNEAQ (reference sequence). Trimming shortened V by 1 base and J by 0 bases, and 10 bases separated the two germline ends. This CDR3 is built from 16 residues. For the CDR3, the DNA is TGTGCCAGCAGCTTAGAAGCGGCCGGCTCTGGAAACACCATATATTTT. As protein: CASSLEAAGSGNTIYF.

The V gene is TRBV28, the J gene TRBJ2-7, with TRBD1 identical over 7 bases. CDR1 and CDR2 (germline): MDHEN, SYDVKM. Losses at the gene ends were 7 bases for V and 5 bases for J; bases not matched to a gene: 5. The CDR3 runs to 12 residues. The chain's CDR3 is CASNRRGHEQYF. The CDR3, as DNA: TGTGCCAGCAATCGTAGGGGGCACGAGCAGTACTTC.